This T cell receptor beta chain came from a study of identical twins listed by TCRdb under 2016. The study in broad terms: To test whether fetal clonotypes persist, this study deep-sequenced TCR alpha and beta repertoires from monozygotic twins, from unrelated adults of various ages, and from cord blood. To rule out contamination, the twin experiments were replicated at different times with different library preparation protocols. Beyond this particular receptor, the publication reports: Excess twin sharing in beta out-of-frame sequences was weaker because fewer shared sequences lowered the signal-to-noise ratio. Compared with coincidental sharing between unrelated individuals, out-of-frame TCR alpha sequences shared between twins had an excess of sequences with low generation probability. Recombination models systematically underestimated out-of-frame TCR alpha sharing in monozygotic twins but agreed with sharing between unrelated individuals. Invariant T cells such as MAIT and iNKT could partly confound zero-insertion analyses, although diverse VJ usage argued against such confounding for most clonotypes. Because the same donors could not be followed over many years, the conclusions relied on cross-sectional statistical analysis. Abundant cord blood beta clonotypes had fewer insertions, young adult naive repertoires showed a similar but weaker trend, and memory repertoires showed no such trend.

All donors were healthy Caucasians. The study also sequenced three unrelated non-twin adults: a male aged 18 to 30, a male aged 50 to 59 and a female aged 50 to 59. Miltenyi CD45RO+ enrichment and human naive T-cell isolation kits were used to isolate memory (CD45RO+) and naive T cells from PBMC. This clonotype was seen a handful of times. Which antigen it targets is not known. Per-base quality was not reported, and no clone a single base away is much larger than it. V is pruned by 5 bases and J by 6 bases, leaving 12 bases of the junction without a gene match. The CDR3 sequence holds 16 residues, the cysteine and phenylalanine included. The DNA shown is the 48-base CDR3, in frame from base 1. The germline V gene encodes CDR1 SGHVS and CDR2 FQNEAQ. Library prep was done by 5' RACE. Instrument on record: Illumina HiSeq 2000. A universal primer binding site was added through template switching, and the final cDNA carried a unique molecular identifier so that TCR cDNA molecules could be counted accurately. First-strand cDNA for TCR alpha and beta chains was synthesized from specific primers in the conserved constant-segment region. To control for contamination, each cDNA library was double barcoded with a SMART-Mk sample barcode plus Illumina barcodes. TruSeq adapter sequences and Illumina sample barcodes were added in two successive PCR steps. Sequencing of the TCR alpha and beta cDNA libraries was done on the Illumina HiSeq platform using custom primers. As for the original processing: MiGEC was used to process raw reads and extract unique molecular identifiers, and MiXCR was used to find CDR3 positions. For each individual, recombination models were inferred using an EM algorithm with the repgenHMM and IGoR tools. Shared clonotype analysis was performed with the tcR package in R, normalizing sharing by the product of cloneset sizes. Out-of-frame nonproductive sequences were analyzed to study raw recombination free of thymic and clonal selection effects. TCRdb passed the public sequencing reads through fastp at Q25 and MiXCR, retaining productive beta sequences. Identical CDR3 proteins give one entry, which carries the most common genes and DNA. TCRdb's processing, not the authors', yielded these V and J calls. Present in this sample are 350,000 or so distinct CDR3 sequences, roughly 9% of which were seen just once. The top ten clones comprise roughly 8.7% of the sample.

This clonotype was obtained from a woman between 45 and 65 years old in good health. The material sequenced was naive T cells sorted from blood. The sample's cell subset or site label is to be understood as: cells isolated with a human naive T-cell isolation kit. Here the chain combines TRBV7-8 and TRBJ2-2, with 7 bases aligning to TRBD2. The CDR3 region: CASSKGLQNAAGELFF. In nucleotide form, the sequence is TGTGCCAGCAGCAAGGGACTACAAAATGCCGCCGGGGAGCTGTTTTTT.